Below, 27 T cell receptor beta chains from the same sample are listed, as sequenced in a study of T cell repertoires in cytomegalovirus infection. TCRdb reprocessed the reads via MiXCR and lists one record per CDR3 protein. Of nearly 550,000 distinct CDR3 sequences listed, 15% to 20% are singletons. Sequences were obtained from CD8+ T cells from PBMCs. These receptor sequences come from a human donor in good health (CMV status not recorded). Some clones in this sample may be carry-over from other donors' samples.

Only a few counts were recorded for this clonotype. The rearrangement links TRBV19 to TRBJ2-1; D gene unclear. Germline-derived CDR1 and CDR2 are LNHDA and SQIVND (reference sequence). Trimming removed 1 base at V and 5 bases at J, with 3 bases between. This CDR3 region has 12 residues. The CDR3 DNA reads TGTGCCAGTAGTATAGGCGACAATGAGCAGTTCTTC. Protein: CASSIGDNEQFF.

This clonotype was counted a few times. V gene TRBV6-5 combines with J gene TRBJ2-7; either TRBD1 or TRBD2 may supply D (7 bases each). V was pared by 6 bases and J by 2 bases, with 23 bases between. Germline assignment: CDR1 MNHEY and CDR2 SVGAGI. The CDR3 extends over 17 amino acids. CDR3 coding DNA: TGTGCCAGCAGCATCAGGGGGGGTCCAAAAGGGACCTACGAGCAGTACTTC. Protein product: CASSIRGGPKGTYEQYF.

This clonotype was recorded at least ten times. V usage is TRBV7-2 and J usage is TRBJ1-1, with a weak D call TRBD1 (5 bases). V lost 0 bases and J 4 bases, leaving 15 bases between the germline ends. Germline-derived CDR1 and CDR2 are SGHTA and FQGNSA. The CDR3 has 16 amino acids. The CDR3: CASSLAPAGSGTEAFF. In nucleotides, the CDR3 is TGTGCCAGCAGCTTAGCCCCGGCAGGGTCTGGCACTGAAGCTTTCTTT.

The sample holds many counts of this clonotype. The chain has TRBV4-1 and TRBJ1-1, with D possibly being TRBD1 (6 bases). V was trimmed by 4 bases and J by 5 bases, leaving 14 bases between them. This CDR3 contains 14 residues. Germline CDR1 is MGHRA and CDR2 is YSYEKL. CDR3 bases: TGCGCCAGCAGCCCAAACAGGGAGGGAACTGAAGCTTTCTTT. It specifies CASSPNREGTEAFF.

This clonotype was counted between two and nine times. This sequence joins TRBV27 and TRBJ1-6, with D unclear. Germline CDR1 is MNHEY and CDR2 is SMNVEV (reference sequence). V was clipped by 6 bases and J by 6 bases, with 12 bases between them. This CDR3 has 14 amino acids. DNA for the CDR3: TGTGCCAGCAGAGTGGGGATCATTAATTCACCCCTCCACTTT. Translation gives CASRVGIINSPLHF.

This clonotype was seen more than once but under ten times. This chain uses TRBV10-3 with TRBJ2-2, with a tentative D call TRBD2 (6 bases). The CDR3 length is 15 residues. Between the trimmed V and J ends, which lost 6 bases and 7 bases, there was a span of 18 bases. Germline CDR1 ENHRY, CDR2 SYGVKD. The CDR3 sequence: CAIRAGGRPLGELFF. The CDR3 DNA is TGTGCCATCAGGGCCGGGGGTAGGCCCCTCGGGGAGCTGTTTTTT.

This clonotype has a count of ten or more. The chain uses TRBV7-9 and TRBJ2-7; TRBD2 matches 9 bases. The germline CDR1 and CDR2 sequences are SEHNR and FQNEAQ (reference sequence). The CDR3 has 14 residues. The trim removed 4 bases at V and 2 bases at J, leaving 3 bases unmatched. This CDR3 is CASSSSGTTYEQYF. The CDR3, as DNA: TGTGCCAGCAGCTCTAGCGGGACCACCTACGAGCAGTACTTC.

This clonotype was detected ten times or more. This chain links TRBV6-6 with TRBJ1-2; 10 positions match TRBD1. With V trimmed by 4 bases and J by 6 bases, 17 bases remained unmatched. Germline V lookup: CDR1 MNHNY, CDR2 SVGAGI (reference sequence). The CDR3 has 18 residues. This CDR3 is CASSSPGQGEIRGDGYTF. The CDR3 DNA sequence: TGTGCCAGCAGTTCACCCGGACAGGGGGAAATTAGAGGGGATGGCTACACCTTC.

This clonotype has ten or more counts. The chain recombines TRBV27 with TRBJ2-7; TRBD1 matches at 10 bases. CDR3 size: 14 residues. V gave up 5 bases and J gave up 6 bases; unmatched junction bases: 7. Germline V CDR1 and CDR2: MNHEY, SMNVEV (reference sequence). In nucleotides, the CDR3 is TGTGCCAGCAGTAGAGACAGGGGGCATTCCGAGCAGTACTTC. It codes for CASSRDRGHSEQYF.

The table lists this clonotype with many counts. This chain uses TRBV7-9 with TRBJ2-7, with 10 bases matching TRBD2. CDR1 is SEHNR, CDR2 FQNEAQ, per germline (reference sequence). The CDR3 is 15 amino acids. Germline trimming cut 5 bases from V and 3 bases from J; bases unmatched to any gene: 7. As DNA, the CDR3 is TGTGCCAGCAGCCCAACTAGCGGGACCTTCTACGAGCAGTACTTC. It is translated as CASSPTSGTFYEQYF.

This clonotype has a handful of counts. CDR3 amino acids: CASSQGTSGWKTQYF. The CDR3 nucleotides read TGCGCCAGCAGCCAAGGGACTAGCGGGTGGAAGACCCAGTACTTC. The chain is built from TRBV4-1 and TRBJ2-5; 11 bases match TRBD2. Germline assignment: CDR1 MGHRA and CDR2 YSYEKL. The CDR3 covers 15 residues. Trimming took 1 base from V and 6 from J; bases not matched to a gene: 4.

This clonotype has a count of ten or more. Here the CDR3 DNA reads TGTGCCAGCAGTCTAGCGGGGGGGGTTGTCAATGAGCAGTTCTTC. This translates into CASSLAGGVVNEQFF. The chain uses TRBV6-1 and TRBJ2-1, with 12 bases fitting TRBD2. Per germline, CDR1 MNHNS and CDR2 SASEGT. The CDR3 extends over 15 amino acids. Trimming cost V 5 bases and J 6 bases; bases outside gene matches: 5.

This clonotype appeared many times. The V call is TRBV27, the J call TRBJ2-1; D is perhaps TRBD2 (6 bases). CDR1 is MNHEY and CDR2 is SMNVEV in the germline V gene (reference sequence). V lost 6 bases, J lost 4 bases, and 19 bases lay in between. This CDR3 is 16 amino acids long. The CDR3 loop reads CASRIGLASGYNEQFF. CDR3 sequence (DNA): TGTGCCAGCAGGATAGGTCTAGCGAGCGGTTACAATGAGCAGTTCTTC.

This clonotype was counted between two and nine times. The gene calls are TRBV27 and TRBJ2-6; 10 nucleotides line up with TRBD1. Germline V gene sequence: CDR1 MNHEY, CDR2 SMNVEV (reference sequence). Trimming removed 5 bases from V and 4 bases from J; junction bases left unmatched: 11. The CDR3 spans 18 residues. CDR3 amino acids: CASSTGTGVSIGANVLTF. The CDR3 DNA is TGTGCCAGCAGTACGGGGACAGGGGTTTCGATAGGGGCCAACGTCCTGACTTTC.

This clonotype was counted a few times. The rearrangement links TRBV4-2 to TRBJ2-1; 8 bases map to TRBD1. The germline gives CDR1 LGHNA, CDR2 YNFKEQ. Trimming cost V 0 bases and J 8 bases; bases outside gene matches: 9. The CDR3 contains 16 residues. Written as DNA, the CDR3 is TGTGCCAGCAGCCAAGATGTCCAGGGGGCGTTTCATGAGCAGTTCTTC. Translating it yields CASSQDVQGAFHEQFF.

This clonotype showed up many times. The rearrangement links TRBV7-9 to TRBJ2-1; 9 bases line up with TRBD2. Germline V gene lookup returns CDR1 SEHNR and CDR2 FQNEAQ (reference sequence). V lost 4 bases, J lost 8 bases, and 12 bases stayed unmatched. The length of the CDR3 is 16 residues. The CDR3 region has the DNA TGTGCCAGCAGCTCCCCCGTGCGGGAGGGTCCGGATGAGCAGTTCTTC. This translates into CASSSPVREGPDEQFF.

This clonotype has at least ten counts. The V gene is TRBV6-1, the J gene TRBJ1-2, with 8 bases lining up with TRBD1. The J segment lost 8 bases and the V segment lost 5 bases, leaving 4 bases of the junction unmatched. The CDR3 has 12 amino acids. Germline CDR1 and CDR2: MNHNS and SASEGT. CDR3 coding DNA: TGTGCCAGCAGTCTCAGGGGGCTCGGCTACACCTTC. It is translated as CASSLRGLGYTF.

This clonotype was counted many times. The V and J genes are TRBV7-9 and TRBJ1-3; no reliable D call. The V gene lost 10 bases and the J gene lost 0 bases, with 16 bases spanning the gap. Germline assignment: CDR1 SEHNR and CDR2 FQNEAQ (reference sequence). This CDR3 region has 15 residues. The CDR3 DNA reads TGTGCCACCCGCGGAGGAACTAGCTCTGGAAACACCATATATTTT. Translating gives CATRGGTSSGNTIYF.

V is TRBV20-1 and J is TRBJ2-1; 9 nucleotides line up with TRBD2. V shed 3 bases, J shed 6 bases, and the junction held 12 bases outside the gene matches. This CDR3 has 16 amino acids. Germline V gene data show CDR1 as DFQATT and CDR2 as SNEGSKA (reference sequence). This CDR3 is CSARALGGRVFNEQFF. In nucleotides, the CDR3 is TGCAGTGCTAGGGCCCTTGGCGGGAGGGTCTTCAATGAGCAGTTCTTC.

This chain links TRBV29-1 with TRBJ2-1, with D unresolved. The germline V gene has CDR1 SQVTM and CDR2 ANQGSEA. Trimming shortened V by 4 bases and J by 3 bases, and 13 bases separated the two germline ends. The CDR3 sequence is 14 residues long. The CDR3 DNA follows: TGCAGCGTTGGTGGGCACGTCGACTACAATGAGCAGTTCTTC. Its protein is CSVGGHVDYNEQFF.

This clonotype occurred a few times. The chain has TRBV5-6 and TRBJ2-1; 9 nucleotides align to TRBD2. This CDR3 is 16 amino acids long. V shed 0 bases and J 3 bases; nucleotides not matched to a gene: 4. Germline assignment: CDR1 SGHDT and CDR2 YYEEEE. CDR3 residues: CASSLAVAGDYNEQFF. The CDR3 DNA reads as TGTGCCAGCAGCTTGGCGGTAGCGGGGGACTACAATGAGCAGTTCTTC. The full variable domain, in which reference TRBV5-6 and TRBJ2-1 provide the parts outside the CDR3, is DAGVTQSPTHLIKTRGQQVTLRCSPKSGHDTVSWYQQALGQGPQFIFQYYEEEERQRGNFPDRFSGHQFPNYSSELNVNALLLGDSALYLCASSLAVAGDYNEQFFGPGTRLTVL.

This clonotype has a count of ten or more. This chain uses TRBV7-9 with TRBJ1-1; 8 positions agree with TRBD1. Germline V gene sequence: CDR1 SEHNR, CDR2 FQNEAQ (reference sequence). J lost 4 bases, V lost 4 bases, and 11 bases had no gene match. This CDR3 is built from 16 residues. CDR3 residues: CASSSQGQGSGTEAFF. The CDR3 region has the DNA TGTGCCAGCAGCTCCCAAGGACAGGGATCGGGCACTGAAGCTTTCTTT. Based on the CDR3 plus reference TRBV7-9 and TRBJ1-1, the full variable domain is DTGVSQNPRHKITKRGQNVTFRCDPISEHNRLYWYRQTLGQGPEFLTYFQNEAQLEKSRLLSDRFSAERPKGSFSTLEIQRTEQGDSAMYLCASSSQGQGSGTEAFFGQGTRLTVV.

The chain uses TRBV28 and TRBJ2-1, with 7 bases matching TRBD2. This CDR3 comprises 17 residues. The V and J ends lost 3 bases and 6 bases, in that order; junction bases with no gene match: 14. Germline loops: CDR1 MDHEN, CDR2 SYDVKM. The chain's CDR3 is CASSFLESWEGGNEQFF. Written as DNA, the CDR3 is TGTGCCAGCAGTTTTTTAGAGAGTTGGGAGGGAGGCAATGAGCAGTTCTTC.

The V gene is TRBV20-1, the J gene TRBJ2-7, with 9 nucleotides matching TRBD2. Per the germline V gene, CDR1 is DFQATT and CDR2 is SNEGSKA (reference sequence). This CDR3 is 15 amino acids long. V lost 3 bases, J lost 3 bases, and 9 bases stayed unmatched. The CDR3 reads CSASGREGHNYEQYF. In nucleotides, the CDR3 is TGCAGTGCTAGTGGGCGGGAGGGACACAACTACGAGCAGTACTTC.

This clonotype came up a few times. The chain carries TRBV29-1 and TRBJ1-1, with 8 bases identical to TRBD1. The length of the CDR3 is 15 residues. Germline CDR1 SQVTM, CDR2 ANQGSEA. J lost 0 bases, V lost 5 bases, and 8 bases had no gene match. CDR3 DNA sequence: TGCAGCGTTCGGAGGATGGACAGGGTGAACACTGAAGCTTTCTTT. Protein sequence: CSVRRMDRVNTEAFF.

There are many counts of this clonotype. The chain carries TRBV4-2 and TRBJ2-1; either TRBD1 or TRBD2 may fit D (5 bases each). V lost 0 bases to trimming and J lost 0 bases, with 15 bases between them. From germline, CDR1 is LGHNA and CDR2 YNFKEQ. The CDR3 length is 18 residues. The CDR3 nucleotides read TGTGCCAGCAGCCAAGATTTGGGGACGGGTAGCTCCTACAATGAGCAGTTCTTC. Translated: CASSQDLGTGSSYNEQFF.

This clonotype came up many times. This chain joins TRBV7-9 and TRBJ1-2; D unresolved. The CDR3 runs to 15 residues. The germline V gene has CDR1 SEHNR and CDR2 FQNEAQ (reference sequence). Between the trimmed V and J ends, which lost 0 bases and 2 bases, there was a span of 10 bases. In nucleotides, the CDR3 is TGTGCCAGCAGCTTAGCGCTTACACAGAACTATGGCTACACCTTC. As protein: CASSLALTQNYGYTF.